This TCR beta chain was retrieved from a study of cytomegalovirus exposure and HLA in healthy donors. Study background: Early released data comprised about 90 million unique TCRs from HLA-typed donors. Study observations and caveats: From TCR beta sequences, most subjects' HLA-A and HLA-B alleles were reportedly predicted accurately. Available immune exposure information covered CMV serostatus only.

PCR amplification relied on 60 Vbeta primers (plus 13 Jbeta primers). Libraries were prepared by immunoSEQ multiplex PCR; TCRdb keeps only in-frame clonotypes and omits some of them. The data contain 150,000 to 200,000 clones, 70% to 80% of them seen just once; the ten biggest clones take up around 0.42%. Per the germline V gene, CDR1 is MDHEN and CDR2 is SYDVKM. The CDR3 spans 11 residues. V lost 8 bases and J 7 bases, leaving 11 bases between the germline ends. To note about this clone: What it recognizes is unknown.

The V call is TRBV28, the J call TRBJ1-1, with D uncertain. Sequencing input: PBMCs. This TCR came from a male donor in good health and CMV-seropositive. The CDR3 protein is CASGLIDEAFF. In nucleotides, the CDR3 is TGTGCCAGCGGACTAATAGATGAAGCTTTCTTT.